This T cell receptor beta chain was observed in a study of blood T cell repertoires in COVID-19. About the research overall: The United States, Italy and Spain were the sources of the acute and convalescent COVID-19 samples. T cells, B-cell-depleted T cells, or PBMCs supplied cDNA or gDNA.

Trimming removed 0 bases at V and 10 bases at J, with 18 bases between. Germline V gene sequence: CDR1 MNHNS, CDR2 SASEGT. The CDR3 extends over 15 amino acids. The data were produced by immunoSEQ multiplex PCR, yet TCRdb's version contains in-frame clones alone and is incomplete. The top ten clones hold about 1.2% of a sample with fewer than 500,000 clones, 81% of them seen once. This chain connects TRBV6-1 to TRBJ1-2; unclear D gene. Sequenced sample: peripheral blood. The clonotype comes from a human donor with acute or convalescent COVID-19. The donor label of this sample is uncertain. CDR3 DNA sequence: TGTGCCAGCAGTGAAGCCGTCGTCCTCTCGAGAGCCTACACCTTC. Residues: CASSEAVVLSRAYTF.